One and the same sample provided the 12 T cell receptor beta chains below, sequenced in a study of cytomegalovirus exposure and HLA in healthy donors. Primers included in the PCR were 60 Vbeta and 13 Jbeta primers. Clones were read by immunoSEQ multiplex PCR, and TCRdb kept only the in-frame ones, dropping some. The data contain 150,000 to 200,000 clones, 80% of them seen just once; the ten biggest clones take up about 0.63%. Source material: PBMCs. The receptor set was obtained from a boy aged 5-17 years in good health and CMV-seronegative.

The rearrangement uses TRBV11-3 and TRBJ2-7; 10 nucleotides match TRBD1. This CDR3 is 14 amino acids long. V lost 3 bases and J lost 6; bases outside the gene matches: 5. Germline V CDR1 and CDR2: SGHNT, YENEEA. CDR3 DNA: TGTGCCAGCAGCTTCGGGACAGGGGTTCTCGAGCAGTACTTC. Translating gives CASSFGTGVLEQYF.

The chain is built from TRBV4-2 and TRBJ2-3, with no clear D. Germline V CDR1 and CDR2: LGHNA, YNFKEQ. This CDR3 is 15 amino acids long. The V gene lost 0 bases and the J gene lost 0 bases, with 7 bases spanning the gap. This chain's CDR3 is CASSQEETSTDTQYF. In DNA form, the CDR3 reads TGTGCCAGCAGCCAAGAGGAGACTAGCACAGATACGCAGTATTTT.

The CDR3 coding sequence is TGTGCCAGCAGCGTGGGGGACAGGGGCGAAAAACTGTTTTTT. This sequence encodes CASSVGDRGEKLFF. The chain carries TRBV9 and TRBJ1-4, with 10 positions matching TRBD1. Germline CDR1 is SGDLS and CDR2 is YYNGEE. Losses at the gene ends were 2 bases for V and 8 bases for J; bases not matched to a gene: 3. CDR3 size: 14 residues.

This clone was seen only a few times. The rearrangement links TRBV30 to TRBJ1-4; no firm D call. The CDR3 is 11 residues long. From germline, CDR1 is GTSNPN and CDR2 SVGIG (reference sequence). Between the trimmed V and J ends, which lost 5 bases and 5 bases, there was a span of 6 bases. In nucleotides, the CDR3 is TGTGCCTGGGGGAGAAATGAAAAACTGTTTTTT. Protein: CAWGRNEKLFF.

V gene TRBV9 combines with J gene TRBJ1-3, with 9 bases aligning to TRBD1. Trimming cost V 1 base and J 4 bases; bases outside gene matches: 3. CDR3 length: 15 residues. The germline gives CDR1 SGDLS, CDR2 YYNGEE. The CDR3 loop reads CASSVRTGEGNTIYF. The DNA of the CDR3 is TGTGCCAGCAGCGTACGGACAGGGGAGGGAAACACCATATATTTT.

This clone was seen a few times. This chain's CDR3 is CASSIAFSSSYEQYF. The CDR3 coding sequence is TGTGCCAGTAGTATAGCGTTCTCCAGCTCCTACGAGCAGTACTTC. The chain combines TRBV19 with TRBJ2-7; D is uncertain. V was cut by 1 base and J by 0 bases, with 10 bases left in between. This CDR3 has 15 residues. Germline CDR1 reads LNHDA; CDR2 reads SQIVND (reference sequence).

This clone was seen a few times. V and J are TRBV18 and TRBJ2-7; 7 nucleotides align to TRBD1. Looked up from germline, CDR1 is KGHSH and CDR2 is LQKENI. Germline trimming cut 4 bases from V and 3 bases from J; bases unmatched to any gene: 9. This CDR3 spans 15 amino acids. The CDR3 is CASSLGFQGDYEQYF. As DNA, the CDR3 is TGTGCCAGCTCACTCGGTTTTCAGGGGGACTACGAGCAGTACTTC.

The genes are TRBV9 and TRBJ1-4; TRBD1 matches at 11 bases. Germline V lookup: CDR1 SGDLS, CDR2 YYNGEE. V lost 0 bases to trimming and J lost 8 bases; unmatched junction nucleotides: 9. This CDR3 contains 17 residues. The CDR3 nucleotides read TGTGCCAGCAGCGTAGGAAACCTCGGGGACAGGGGGGAAAAACTGTTTTTT. Translation: CASSVGNLGDRGEKLFF.

V gene TRBV14 combines with J gene TRBJ1-1; D remains unclear. The CDR3 sequence is 14 residues long. V was shortened by 3 bases and J by 4 bases, with 12 bases between the two germline ends. Germline V gene data show CDR1 as SGHDN and CDR2 as FVKESK. CDR3: CASSQHILSTEAFF. The DNA of the CDR3 is TGTGCCAGCAGCCAGCACATACTAAGCACTGAAGCTTTCTTT.

The chain employs TRBV27 and TRBJ2-1; D ambiguous. This CDR3 is 12 amino acids long. Trimming pared 0 bases from V and 5 bases from J, leaving 2 bases between. Germline V gives CDR1 MNHEY, CDR2 SMNVEV (reference sequence). The CDR3 bases are TGTGCCAGCAGTTTATCCAACAATGAGCAGTTCTTC. Its translation is CASSLSNNEQFF.

This clone was observed once. This chain links TRBV19 with TRBJ2-7; no definite D call. Trimming took 7 bases from V and 4 from J, leaving 5 bases between them. CDR3 length equals 10 residues. The germline V gene has CDR1 LNHDA and CDR2 SQIVND (reference sequence). The CDR3 sequence is CASTLYEQYF. Here the CDR3 DNA reads TGTGCCAGTACCTTATACGAGCAGTACTTC.

J is TRBJ2-7 and V is TRBV2; no clear D gene. Trimming pared 4 bases from V and 2 bases from J, leaving 9 bases between. This CDR3 contains 13 residues. Germline assignment: CDR1 SNHLY and CDR2 FYNNEI. DNA for the CDR3: TGTGCCAGCAGTGCAGGATGGGCCTACGAGCAGTACTTC. The encoded protein is CASSAGWAYEQYF.